Following are 9 T cell receptor beta chains from one sample sequenced in a study of monozygotic twins with inflammatory bowel disease. TCRdb reprocessed the 5' RACE reads; each CDR3 protein has one entry and no DNA is given. The sample table sets out 300,000 to 400,000 distinct CDR3 sequences. The specimen was blood. These receptors all stem from a human donor with ulcerative colitis or Crohn's disease, or a healthy co-twin of an affected twin (not recorded which).

The rearrangement uses TRBV4-2 and TRBJ1-1. Germline CDR1 is LGHNA and CDR2 is YNFKEQ. The CDR3 covers 15 residues. This chain's CDR3 is CASNSGEGQDTEAFF.

The V gene is TRBV7-8, the J gene TRBJ2-7; TCRdb indicates TRBD2, and absent DNA this call remains unverified. CDR3 length: 15 residues. Germline CDR1 SGHVS, CDR2 FQNEAQ. The CDR3 loop reads CASSPRPAPVYEQYF.

Here the CDR3 reads CSAPKQGAGAKNIQYF. This chain uses TRBV20-1 with TRBJ2-4; absent DNA, TCRdb's TRBD1 call cannot be checked. Germline CDR1 and CDR2: DFQATT and SNEGSKA (reference sequence). The CDR3 consists of 16 residues.

The J gene is TRBJ2-1, the V gene TRBV27. Germline V gives CDR1 MNHEY, CDR2 SMNVEV (reference sequence). CDR3 size: 13 residues. This CDR3 reads CASSLVRFDEQFF.

The rearrangement links TRBV5-4 to TRBJ1-1; TCRdb's D call, TRBD1, is unchecked because there is no DNA. CDR1 is SGHNT and CDR2 is YYREEE in the germline V gene (reference sequence). CDR3 length equals 14 residues. CDR3 region: CASSPPSAGPVDFF.

The rearrangement joins TRBV19 to TRBJ2-1; TCRdb indicates TRBD2, and absent DNA this call remains unverified. The germline V gene encodes CDR1 LNHDA and CDR2 SQIVND (reference sequence). The CDR3 extends over 16 amino acids. The CDR3 here is CASSIEAGRIYNEQFF. The whole variable domain, remainder taken from reference TRBV19 and TRBJ2-1, is DGGITQSPKYLFRKEGQNVTLSCEQNLNHDAMYWYRQDPGQGLRLIYYSQIVNDFQKGDIAEGYSVSREKKESFPLTVTSAQKNPTAFYLCASSIEAGRIYNEQFFGPGTRLTVL.

The chain is built from TRBV11-2 and TRBJ1-1; TCRdb picks TRBD1, but there is no DNA to check that call. Looked up from germline, CDR1 is SGHAT and CDR2 is FQNNGV. The CDR3 is 14 residues long. The CDR3 sequence is CASISPRSNTEAFF.

This chain uses TRBV29-1 with TRBJ2-3; TCRdb's assignment of TRBD2 cannot be checked, as there is no DNA. The germline CDR1 and CDR2 sequences are SQVTM and ANQGSEA. The CDR3 is made up of 14 amino acids. The chain's CDR3 is CSVEAGARSDTQYF.

The chain couples TRBV6-1 to TRBJ2-7; the D gene TCRdb calls, TRBD1, cannot be checked with no DNA. Germline CDR1 and CDR2: MNHNS and SASEGT. This CDR3 spans 15 amino acids. The CDR3 loop is CASSVLAGTNYEQYF.